This TCR beta chain derives from a study of beta chain features in type 1 diabetes. The investigators reverse transcribed all of the isolated RNA, so they sequenced expressed TCRB transcripts. Only in-frame clones appear in the TCRdb table, and some are missing; sequencing was by immunoSEQ multiplex PCR. The sample has about 150,000 clones, approximately 12% seen once. V lost 5 bases, J lost 9 bases, and 9 bases stayed unmatched. The CDR3 has 15 residues. Germline-derived CDR1 and CDR2 are SGHVS and FQNEAQ. The chain employs TRBV7-8 and TRBJ1-6; 8 bases are shared with TRBD1. Sample: central memory CD4+ T cells from blood. The TCR was taken from a man aged 18-30 years in good health. This chain's CDR3 is CASSPRQGNSSPLHF. Written as DNA, the CDR3 is TGTGCCAGCAGCCCCCGACAGGGGAATAGTTCACCCCTCCACTTT.